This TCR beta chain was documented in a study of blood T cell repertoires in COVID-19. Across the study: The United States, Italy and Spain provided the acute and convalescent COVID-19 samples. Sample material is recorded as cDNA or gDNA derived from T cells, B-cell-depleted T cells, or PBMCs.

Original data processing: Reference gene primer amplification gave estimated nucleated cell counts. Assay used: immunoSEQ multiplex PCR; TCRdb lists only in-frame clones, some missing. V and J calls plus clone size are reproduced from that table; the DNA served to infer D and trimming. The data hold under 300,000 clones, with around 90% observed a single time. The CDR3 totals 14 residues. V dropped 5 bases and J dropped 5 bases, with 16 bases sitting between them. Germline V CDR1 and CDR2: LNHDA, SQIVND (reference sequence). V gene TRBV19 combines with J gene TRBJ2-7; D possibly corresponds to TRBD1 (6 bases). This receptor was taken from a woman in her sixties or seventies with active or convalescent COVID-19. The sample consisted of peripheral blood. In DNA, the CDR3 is TGTGCCAGTAGTGCGGCACAGGGATGGAACGAGCAGTACTTC. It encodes CASSAAQGWNEQYF.